One sample yielded the 9 T cell receptor beta chains listed below, sequenced in a study of blood T cell repertoires in COVID-19. Sequenced by immunoSEQ multiplex PCR; TCRdb stores in-frame clones only, minus some. Here the sample spans 200,000 or so clones, around 83% being singletons. Sequencing used peripheral blood. The source of these receptors is a woman aged 35 to 49 with acute or convalescent COVID-19.

The J gene is TRBJ2-1, the V gene TRBV6-1, with D perhaps matching TRBD1 (5 bases). The V gene's germline CDR1 is MNHNS and CDR2 SASEGT. The CDR3 extends over 16 amino acids. Trimming took 4 bases from V and 8 from J, leaving 21 bases between them. The CDR3, as DNA: TGTGCCAGCAGTGGTTGGGGCACTGATCCCTTCTATGAGCAGTTCTTC. This translates into CASSGWGTDPFYEQFF.

The V call is TRBV6-4, the J call TRBJ2-3; maybe TRBD2 (5 bases). The length of the CDR3 is 14 residues. The germline V gene encodes CDR1 MRHNA and CDR2 SNTAGT. V was cut by 6 bases and J by 0 bases, with 10 bases left in between. The CDR3 DNA reads as TGTGCCAGCAGCCGGGATGCTAGCACAGATACGCAGTATTTT. This gives the protein CASSRDASTDTQYF.

The V and J genes are TRBV19 and TRBJ1-5; D gene ambiguous. Germline V gives CDR1 LNHDA, CDR2 SQIVND (reference sequence). Deletions cut 6 bases from V and 7 bases from J, with 19 bases between. The length of the CDR3 is 15 residues. CDR3 loop: CASSPRTSGGQPQHF. In nucleotides, the CDR3 is TGTGCCAGTAGCCCGAGAACATCAGGTGGGCAGCCCCAGCATTTT.

This clone was recorded only once. This chain connects TRBV30 to TRBJ2-4; 10 nucleotides align to TRBD1. Germline CDR1 and CDR2: GTSNPN and SVGIG (reference sequence). The trim removed 1 base at V and 9 bases at J, leaving 3 bases unmatched. This CDR3 is 13 amino acids long. Here the CDR3 DNA reads TGTGCCTGGAGTGGGACAGGGGGAGGCATTCAGTACTTC. It specifies CAWSGTGGGIQYF.

The sample holds a few counts of this clone. The V call is TRBV3-1 (or the pseudogene TRBV3-2), the J call TRBJ2-7, with TRBD1 matching 7 bases. Germline V CDR1 and CDR2: LGHDT, YNNKEL (reference sequence). The CDR3 is made up of 15 amino acids. V lost 5 bases and J lost 8; bases outside the gene matches: 15. CDR3 sequence reads: CASSFQDRAGSQQYF. CDR3 nucleotides: TGTGCCAGCAGCTTCCAAGACAGGGCCGGATCTCAGCAGTACTTC.

The CDR3 region has the DNA TGCGCCAGCAGCTTGGACGTAGCAACTAATGAAAAACTGTTTTTT. Protein: CASSLDVATNEKLFF. The rearrangement joins TRBV5-1 to TRBJ1-4; D is undetermined. CDR1 and CDR2 (germline): SGHRS, YFSETQ. This CDR3 has 15 amino acids. V lost 0 bases and J lost 0, with 6 bases in between.

This clone was counted many times. This chain links TRBV27 with TRBJ2-7; maybe TRBD1 (5 bases). In germline, CDR1 is MNHEY, CDR2 SMNVEV (reference sequence). V was pared by 5 bases and J by 5 bases, with 19 bases between. The length of the CDR3 is 15 residues. The CDR3 loop is CASSITWGGVDEQYF. The CDR3, as DNA: TGTGCCAGCAGTATCACGTGGGGCGGCGTCGACGAGCAGTACTTC.

This clone has only one observation. The V call is TRBV9, the J call TRBJ2-5; no clear D. The CDR3 spans 16 residues. Trimming removed 6 bases at V and 2 bases at J, with 20 bases between. Germline CDR1 is SGDLS and CDR2 is YYNGEE. The CDR3 region is CASTPSHTGGQETQYF. CDR3 sequence (DNA): TGTGCCAGCACCCCCTCCCACACTGGCGGACAAGAGACCCAGTACTTC.

The chain combines TRBV15 with TRBJ2-1, with 12 nucleotides matching TRBD2. The CDR3 sequence is 16 residues long. V lost 5 bases, J lost 7 bases, and 9 bases stayed unmatched. CDR1 and CDR2 from the germline V gene are LNHNV and YYDKDF (reference sequence). In DNA form, the CDR3 reads TGTGCCACCAGCTTCCGACTAGCGGGGGAGGGGAATGAGCAGTTCTTC. This sequence encodes CATSFRLAGEGNEQFF.